This TCR beta chain is from a study of T cells in Graves' hyperthyroidism and ophthalmopathy (dated by TCRdb to about 2019). Notes on the research overall: Peripheral blood was sampled at the time of initial diagnosis, prior to any treatment. To identify distinguishing TCR V-J signatures, a discovery cohort of 95 to 100 patients was used, comprising some 45 with Graves' ophthalmopathy and around 57 with stable Graves' hyperthyroidism. Prospective prediction of ophthalmopathy was tested in an independent validation cohort consisting of under 20 hyperthyroidism patients and 15 to 17 patients who later progressed to ophthalmopathy. For training and testing, the 100 or so patients in the discovery cohort were randomly divided in a 7:3 ratio. The study also compared thyroid tissue and blood T-cell repertoires from over 5 Graves' hyperthyroidism patients. Following sampling, methimazole starting at 30 mg daily was given to hyperthyroidism patients, and high-dose intravenous methylprednisolone was given to ophthalmopathy patients. The paper reports TCR Vbeta CDR3 sequencing of over 120 peripheral blood samples: under 45 ophthalmopathy, 75 to 80 hyperthyroidism and 17 progressor patients.

With regard to this clonotype: Its target antigen remains unknown. No base quality information exists; no much larger clone differs at one position.

The TCR beta CDR3 regions were amplified from RNA transcripts. The first round of RT-PCR for the TCR CDR3 was performed with the HTBI primer set and the Qiagen OneStep RT-PCR kit. A second multiplex PCR round built the libraries, followed by size selection and purification. The libraries were sequenced on an Illumina HiSeq2000 using paired-end 100 bp reads. Per the source publication's procedure: Raw data were processed with SOAPnuke, discarding reads with adapters, uncalled bases, mean Phred below 15, or no exact constant-primer or identifier match. High-quality paired reads were merged using COPE v1.2.5, and each unique nucleotide sequence was defined as a clonotype. MiTCR v1.1 was used to align clonotypes to the IMGT TRBV, TRBD and TRBJ reference segments. Only V-J combinations with frequency above 0.0001, covering approximately 99% of repertoires, were analysed. The TCS score was defined as the ratio of F50 (clonal expansion) to E x V (chaos), calculated using BLOSUM62-based TCRdist between CDR3 peptides within each V-J. Welch's t-statistics and random forest reduced some 510 V-J features to 13, which were used in a naive Bayes classifier (R e1071). The public reads were quality trimmed at Q25 with fastp and then assembled into clones with MiXCR by TCRdb, keeping productive beta chains. Rows matching on CDR3 protein sequence are summarized as one entry with the most common DNA and genes. These V and J calls rely on TCRdb rather than the paper's analysis. Recorded for this sample are hundreds of thousands of distinct CDR3 sequences; around a fifth of them occurred a single time. Of the sample, about half falls within the top ten clones.

Ophthalmopathy patients had moderately to severely active disease, Clinical Activity Score of at least 3, NOSPECS grade of at least 4, and duration under 3 months. Exclusion was applied to patients with uncontrolled infections, other autoimmune diseases, pregnancy or lactation. Diagnoses were established on the basis of clinical symptoms, serum thyroxine and TRAb, thyroid ultrasound, and orbital computed tomography. PBMCs were separated from roughly 10 ml of fresh peripheral blood using Ficoll-Paque density gradient centrifugation. Total RNA was extracted with Trizol reagent, and quality was checked on an Agilent 2100 Bioanalyzer. V and J lose 4 bases and 0 bases, and a span of 9 bases separates them. The germline V gene encodes CDR1 MDHEN and CDR2 SYDVKM. From the cysteine up to the phenylalanine, the CDR3 has a length of 14 residues. Only the CDR3 part of the read is kept: 42 bases, read in frame from the first base.

Findings and caveats that apply to the study as a whole: A model built on a 13 V-J signature distinguished ophthalmopathy from stable hyperthyroidism, reaching over 85% sensitivity and 81.08% specificity in cross-validation and 80%/75% in testing. Sample size was not statistically predetermined, and investigators were not blinded to group allocation. Most expanded thyroid clonotypes (frequency above 0.001) were also detected in blood, a finding suggesting that blood repertoires may reflect thyroid immune responses. In validation, progression to ophthalmopathy was predicted by the model with 65% to 71% sensitivity and 72.22% specificity, a median of roughly 6.4 months before onset.

The rearranged segments are TRBV28 and TRBJ1-1; no confident D gene assignment can be made. The receptor comes from a woman in her sixties or seventies with Graves' ophthalmopathy. The sample taken for sequencing was blood. CDR3 sequence: CASSSYRLNTEAFF. The bases are TGTGCCAGCAGTTCGTACAGACTGAACACTGAAGCTTTCTTT.